Ten or more counts support the clone carrying this T cell receptor (beta chain). The data belong to a study of T cells after yellow fever vaccination. V lost 4 bases to trimming and J lost 5 bases, with 16 bases between them. There are 15 residues in the CDR3. Germline V gene data show CDR1 as LNHDA and CDR2 as SQIVND (reference sequence). By 5'RACE template switching, TCR cDNA was produced, with a universal primer site and UMIs added in the process. In TCRdb, the 5' RACE reads were re-called with MiXCR into one record per CDR3 protein. The data contain roughly 140,000 distinct CDR3 sequences, about 8% of them singletons.

The clonotype comes from a man aged 30 to 39 who received the YFV17D yellow fever vaccine. J is TRBJ2-3 and V is TRBV19; D not certain. Sample: CD4+ T cells sorted from PBMCs, taken 5 days after the yellow fever booster vaccination. Written as DNA, the CDR3 is TGTGCCAGTAGTACTCGGGTAAAAACCCGAGATACGCAGTATTTT. This codes for CASSTRVKTRDTQYF.